A single sample gave rise to the 20 T cell receptor beta chains below, sequenced in a study of T cells in Graves' hyperthyroidism and ophthalmopathy. RNA transcripts yielded amplified TCR beta CDR3 regions. HTBI primers were the set used in a first-round RT-PCR of the TCR CDR3. In TCRdb, the multiplex PCR reads were re-called with MiXCR into one record per CDR3 protein. There are 500,000 to 700,000 distinct CDR3 sequences in the sample; 16% occur only once, and 18% lies in the top ten. The sample consisted of blood. These receptors came from a woman under 30 with Graves' hyperthyroidism.

V usage is TRBV4-3 and J usage is TRBJ2-2; tentatively, D is TRBD1 or TRBD2 (7 bases each). CDR1 LGHNA and CDR2 YSLEER come from the germline V gene. This CDR3 is 14 amino acids long. The V end was cut by 4 bases, the J end by 6 bases, with 12 bases between. In DNA form, the CDR3 reads TGCGCCAGCAGCCGGGGGGGGACAGCCGGGGAGCTGTTTTTT. Its translation: CASSRGGTAGELFF.

This clonotype came up a few times. The chain recombines TRBV6-1 with TRBJ1-5; tentatively, D is TRBD1 (6 bases). Per germline, CDR1 MNHNS and CDR2 SASEGT. Trimming left V 5 bases short and J 1 base short, with 15 bases between. The CDR3 sequence is 16 residues long. The CDR3 DNA follows: TGTGCCAGCAGTTATACCGGGCAGGGGAGCAATCAGCCCCAGCATTTT. The encoded protein is CASSYTGQGSNQPQHF.

A few counts support this clonotype. The CDR3 loop is CASSQLGSPAGGYTF. The CDR3, as DNA: TGTGCCAGCAGCCAATTAGGGAGTCCTGCGGGTGGCTACACCTTC. The V gene is TRBV16, the J gene TRBJ1-2; D gene ambiguous. The germline V gene encodes CDR1 KGHSY and CDR2 FQNENV. There are 15 residues in the CDR3. V dropped 1 base and J dropped 7 bases, with 16 bases sitting between them.

The rearrangement joins TRBV7-9 to TRBJ1-1; D remains ambiguous. In germline, CDR1 is SEHNR, CDR2 FQNEAQ (reference sequence). V was shortened by 8 bases and J by 7 bases, with 11 bases between the two germline ends. The CDR3 is 11 residues long. CDR3 region: CASGRLGEAFF. CDR3 DNA sequence: TGTGCCAGCGGCCGCTTGGGTGAAGCTTTCTTT.

The sample holds many counts of this clonotype. This chain connects TRBV20-1 to TRBJ2-7; no clear D. V lost 1 base, J lost 0 bases, and 10 bases lay in between. The CDR3 has 14 amino acids. Looked up from germline, CDR1 is DFQATT and CDR2 is SNEGSKA (reference sequence). CDR3 DNA sequence: TGCAGTGCTAGAGGGCAACGCAGCTCCTACGAGCAGTACTTC. The encoded protein is CSARGQRSSYEQYF.

The chain couples TRBV5-1 to TRBJ1-1; D is possibly TRBD1 (6 bases). V was pared by 3 bases and J by 2 bases, with 11 bases between. This CDR3 spans 14 amino acids. Germline V gives CDR1 SGHRS, CDR2 YFSETQ. CDR3 sequence: CASSSSGQNTEAFF. The CDR3 coding sequence is TGCGCCAGCAGCTCCTCGGGACAAAACACTGAAGCTTTCTTT. Full variable domain (missing parts from reference TRBV5-1 and TRBJ1-1): KAGVTQTPRYLIKTRGQQVTLSCSPISGHRSVSWYQQTPGQGLQFLFEYFSETQRNKGNFPGRFSGRQFSNSRSEMNVSTLELGDSALYLCASSSSGQNTEAFFGQGTRLTVV.

In its sample, this clonotype was seen many times. The V call is TRBV12-3 or TRBV12-4, the J call TRBJ2-7, with TRBD1 identical over 10 bases. The V gene end was trimmed by 7 bases and the J gene end by 4 bases; junction bases not matched to a gene: 13. The CDR3 runs to 16 residues. The CDR3 coding sequence is TGTGCCAGCACTAGAGGGGGGGACAGGGGTTCTTACGAGCAGTACTTC. This encodes CASTRGGDRGSYEQYF.

This clonotype has only a few counts. The V call is TRBV4-1, the J call TRBJ1-2; tentatively, D is TRBD1 (6 bases). V shed 3 bases and J shed 2 bases, with 7 bases lying between them. The CDR3 contains 13 residues. Germline CDR1 is MGHRA and CDR2 is YSYEKL. The CDR3 loop is CASSHQGNYGYTF. CDR3 bases: TGCGCCAGCAGCCATCAGGGGAACTATGGCTACACCTTC.

Regarding this clonotype: A clone one base away is much larger, so this may be a read error. The conserved final phenylalanine or tryptophan is absent from the CDR3, which likely points to a read error. The chain joins TRBV14 to TRBJ2-5; no firm D call. Trimming pared 1 base from V and 3 bases from J, leaving 6 bases between. The germline CDR1 and CDR2 sequences are SGHDN and FVKESK. The CDR3 totals 13 residues. CDR3 loop: CASSQGWKETQYL. DNA for the CDR3: TGTGCCAGCAGCCAAGGTTGGAAAGAGACCCAGTACCTC.

The DNA for the CDR3 is TGTGCCAGCAGCTTAAGGGGGGCCCCCAATGAGCAGTTCTTC. Translated, it gives CASSLRGAPNEQFF. The chain employs TRBV7-2 and TRBJ2-1; D possibly uses TRBD1 or TRBD2 (6 bases each). Germline V gene lookup returns CDR1 SGHTA and CDR2 FQGNSA. The CDR3 is 14 residues long. V lost 2 bases and J lost 6, with 11 bases in between.

The CDR3 sequence: CASSRAPRVQETQYF. DNA of the CDR3: TGTGCCAGCAGTCGCGCCCCACGGGTACAAGAGACCCAGTACTTC. The rearrangement uses TRBV6-1 and TRBJ2-5; no clear D. V lost 5 bases, J lost 2 bases, and 15 bases lay in between. The CDR3 totals 15 residues. Germline CDR1 MNHNS, CDR2 SASEGT.

This chain uses TRBV5-6 with TRBJ1-6, with D possibly matching TRBD1 (5 bases). Trimming took 4 bases from V and 0 from J, leaving 11 bases between them. There are 16 residues in the CDR3. The germline gives CDR1 SGHDT, CDR2 YYEEEE. The CDR3 sequence is CASSIDRSSYNSPLHF. The DNA of the CDR3 is TGTGCCAGCAGCATCGACAGAAGCTCCTATAATTCACCCCTCCACTTT.

This clonotype has just a few counts. V and J are TRBV13 and TRBJ1-5; weak D call: TRBD1 (6 bases). This CDR3 is 17 amino acids long. CDR1 and CDR2 from the germline V gene are PRHDT and FYEKMQ (reference sequence). V lost 6 bases and J 4 bases, leaving 22 bases between the germline ends. The CDR3: CASSYPRGKGGNQPQHF. The DNA for the CDR3 is TGTGCCAGCAGTTACCCCCGCGGGAAGGGGGGTAATCAGCCCCAGCATTTT.

This clonotype is a singleton in its sample. With a much larger clone just one base away, this may be a read error. V is TRBV29-1 and J is TRBJ1-1; 8 bases match TRBD1. The V and J ends lost 7 bases and 5 bases, in that order; junction bases with no gene match: 15. The CDR3 has 15 residues. The germline CDR1 and CDR2 sequences are SQVTM and ANQGSEA. CDR3: CSAGAGGARSTEAFF. The CDR3 DNA reads TGCAGCGCTGGGGCAGGGGGCGCGAGGTCGACTGAAGCTTTCTTT.

This chain connects TRBV6-4 to TRBJ2-3; a weak D match, TRBD2 (7 bases). With 4 bases removed from V and 3 bases from J, the gap between germline ends came to 14 bases. Germline lookup yields CDR1 MRHNA and CDR2 SNTAGT. The CDR3 contains 15 residues. CDR3 DNA sequence: TGTGCCAGCAGTGTGGAGGGGGGGCCGACAGATACGCAGTATTTT. Translating it yields CASSVEGGPTDTQYF.

This clonotype appeared a few times. A single base separates this from a much larger clone, so it may be a read error. The V gene is TRBV11-2, the J gene TRBJ1-3, with D tentatively TRBD1 (5 bases). Germline V gene sequence: CDR1 SGHAT, CDR2 FQNNGV. This CDR3 has 20 residues. The CDR3 bases are TGTGCCAGCAGCTTATCGGAGAATTGGCCGGGACCTAACTCTGGACACACCATATATTTT. Translation gives CASSLSENWPGPNSGHTIYF. Combining the CDR3 with reference TRBV11-2 and TRBJ1-3 gives the whole variable domain EAGVAQSPRYKIIEKRQSVAFWCNPISGHATLYWYQQILGQGPKLLIQFQNNGVVDDSQLPKDRFSAERLKGVDSTLKIQPAKLEDSAVYLCASSLSENWPGPNSGHTIYFGEGSWLTVV.

Ten or more counts support this clonotype. V gene TRBV2 combines with J gene TRBJ1-1; 7 nucleotides match TRBD1. V shed 2 bases and J 7 bases; nucleotides not matched to a gene: 13. This CDR3 is built from 16 residues. Germline CDR1 is SNHLY and CDR2 is FYNNEI. The CDR3: CASSEYNRDRENEAFF. CDR3 in DNA: TGTGCCAGCAGTGAATATAACCGGGACAGAGAGAATGAAGCTTTCTTT.

The sample holds many counts of this clonotype. The chain recombines TRBV6-2 or TRBV6-3 with TRBJ2-7, with D uncertain. The CDR3 runs 13 residues. Trimming pared 4 bases from V and 3 bases from J, leaving 10 bases between. Germline-derived CDR1 and CDR2 are MNHEY and SVGEGT. The CDR3 DNA sequence: TGTGCCAGCAGTTCGGTTCTACGCTACGAGCAGTACTTC. Amino acid sequence: CASSSVLRYEQYF.

On this clonotype itself: Since a much larger clone is just one base distant, this may be a read error. CDR3 loop: CARNRRGGVGTEAFF. CDR3 nucleotide sequence: TGTGCCCGGAACCGCCGAGGGGGAGTTGGGACTGAAGCTTTCTTT. The genes are TRBV30 and TRBJ1-1; maybe TRBD1 (6 bases). This CDR3 has 15 amino acids. CDR1 GTSNPN and CDR2 SVGIG come from the germline V gene (reference sequence). V was clipped by 8 bases and J by 5 bases, with 24 bases between them.

This clonotype was observed at least ten times. The chain links TRBV5-5 to TRBJ2-7; 7 bases are shared with TRBD2. V dropped 5 bases and J dropped 0; count of bases not matched to a gene: 11. Germline CDR1 and CDR2: SGHKS and YYEKEE (reference sequence). This CDR3 contains 16 residues. The CDR3 region has the DNA TGTGCCAGCAGGCTCACCGGACTAGTCGCCTCCTACGAGCAGTACTTC. The encoded protein is CASRLTGLVASYEQYF.